This TCR beta chain derives from a study of blood T cell repertoires in COVID-19. Study background: T cells, B-cell-depleted T cells, or PBMCs provided the cDNA or gDNA that served as material.

In the study's own analysis: The authors estimated nucleated cell counts from reference gene primer amplification. Profiled with immunoSEQ multiplex PCR; TCRdb holds only in-frame clones, not every one. V, J and clone size reflect that table, while D and trimming were determined from the DNA. The data hold under 200,000 clones, with about 86% observed a single time. The sequenced sample was peripheral blood. This clonotype originated in a man aged 55 to 70 with acute or convalescent COVID-19.

The CDR3 sequence: CASSQGRGLRSYEQYF. The DNA of the CDR3 is TGCGCCAGCAGCCAAGGCCGGGGACTGCGGTCCTACGAGCAGTACTTC. The rearrangement links TRBV4-1 to TRBJ2-7, with a tentative D call TRBD2 (6 bases). Looked up from germline, CDR1 is MGHRA and CDR2 is YSYEKL. This CDR3 has 16 amino acids. V was shortened by 1 base and J by 1 base, with 14 bases between the two germline ends.